The T cell receptor (beta chain) described here comes from a study of shared clonotypes between healthy human individuals (dated by TCRdb to 2020 to 2021). A note on the overall study: A few men and two women, aged 18 to 49 years, made up the cohort. For each donor, CD4 naive and CD4 memory were each run on three plates, CD8 naive on two plates, and CD8 memory on one plate. To estimate repertoire size and how much clonotype sharing occurs between individuals, the study deeply sequenced the blood TCR repertoires of 5 or 6 healthy adults. To increase sequencing depth and limit assay-specific biases, TCR repertoire library preparation and sequencing were carried out by different laboratories using diverse techniques. Between about 0.94 and 8.9 billion PBMCs per donor were obtained by leukapheresis.

The trim is 6 bases for V and 0 bases for J, with a gap of 7 bases between the germline ends. The germline V gene encodes CDR1 SNHLY and CDR2 FYNNEI. The CDR3, cysteine through phenylalanine, is 13 amino acids long. CDR3 DNA only is kept here, 39 bases in frame from base 1. Overall study outcomes, separate from this receptor: Sampling was restricted to blood, and TCR repertoires in tissue are likely to differ from TCR repertoires in blood. The genetic and exposure-history diversity represented was limited by the small number of donors. Across a few donors, 4.5% to 6.5% of naive CD4, approximately 3.6% of naive CD8, about 2% of memory CD4, and around 0.4% of memory CD8 clonotypes were shared. Incomplete sequencing was indicated by rarefaction of sorted-subset datasets, despite the large sequencing depth. Pairwise subsampling indicated that sequencing depth was expected to affect the degree of clonotype sharing among donors. Estimated clonotype richness was generally larger for naive than for memory subsets. Clonotypes shared by all four sorted-subset donors showed higher generation probabilities than non-shared clonotypes.

With regard to this clone: The clone's antigen remains unknown. Base qualities were left out, and no much larger clone turns up one base away. Other DNA sequences within the sample encode an identical CDR3.

Using the deep immunoSEQ assay, TCR CDR3 regions were amplified from genomic DNA by multiplex PCR. Genomic DNA extracted from each cell subset was distributed evenly over all wells of several immunoSEQ 96-well plates, and each plate served as one replicate. For sorted subsets, approximately 200 ng of genomic DNA, equivalent to about 30,000 T cell genomes, went into each replicate PCR. Purified libraries were measured with a Qubit 3.0 fluorometer, size-checked on a Bioanalyzer 2100, and measured again with the KAPA Library Quantification kit. Each immunoSEQ 96-well plate was sequenced on its own single-read 150-cycle Illumina NextSeq 550 flow cell. As for how the authors treated the data: Because the immunoSEQ output held only junctional sequences and lacked quality scores, the filtering could not match the filtering applied to full-length reads. To assign V/J genes and CDR3, sequences were annotated using PyIR, a Python wrapper for IgBLAST v1.9, with IMGT germline references. Reads with weak V/J assignments (E-value above 1e-6), missing CDR3, stop codons, out-of-frame junctions, or ambiguous translated residues were removed. V3J clonotypes were defined as sequences sharing an identical inferred V gene, J gene, and CDR3 amino acid sequence. To compute the percentage overlap between repertoires, the number of shared unique clonotypes was divided by the size of the smaller repertoire. Richness of each repertoire was evaluated using RTK rarefaction, the Chao1 estimator, and Recon v2.1 estimates of unobserved clonotypes. OLGA was used to compute generation probabilities for all TCRbeta clonotypes that the gDNA method yielded from a few donors. TCRdb took this table from immuneACCESS and kept in-frame rearrangements with V and J called. Such tables lack part of the clones; where checked against another copy, unresolved V genes explain under half of the gap, and the rest is unexplained. V, J and clone size were drawn from that table, and D and trimming were deduced from the DNA. The sample table shows 2,100,000 or so clones, and roughly 95% are seen once. The leading ten clones occupy around 0.13% of the sample.

Donors were healthy HIV-negative adults with no recently reported acute infections or vaccinations. Only Caucasian adults living in Nashville, Tennessee, USA were represented among the donors. CD4+ T cells were enriched by magnetic negative selection, after which naive cells were positively selected on CD45RA and the negative fraction was taken as the memory subset. Blood was collected by leukapheresis, and PBMCs were isolated by Ficoll-Histopaque density gradient centrifugation and then cryopreserved in liquid nitrogen vapor phase. Analytical flow cytometry was used to check the purity and quantity of every magnetically sorted T cell population. Each sorted fraction had its genomic DNA isolated and then quantified by UV absorbance on a Nanodrop 2000c.

Source material: naive CD4+ T cells sorted from blood. This specimen's cell subset or site label, interpreted: CD45RA+ positively selected. The clonotype comes from a man aged 18 to 30 in good health. The chain is assembled from TRBV2 and TRBJ2-3; no confident D gene assignment can be made. This receptor carries the CDR3 CASRADSTDTQYF. The sequenced DNA is TGTGCCAGCAGAGCCGACAGCACAGATACGCAGTATTTT.